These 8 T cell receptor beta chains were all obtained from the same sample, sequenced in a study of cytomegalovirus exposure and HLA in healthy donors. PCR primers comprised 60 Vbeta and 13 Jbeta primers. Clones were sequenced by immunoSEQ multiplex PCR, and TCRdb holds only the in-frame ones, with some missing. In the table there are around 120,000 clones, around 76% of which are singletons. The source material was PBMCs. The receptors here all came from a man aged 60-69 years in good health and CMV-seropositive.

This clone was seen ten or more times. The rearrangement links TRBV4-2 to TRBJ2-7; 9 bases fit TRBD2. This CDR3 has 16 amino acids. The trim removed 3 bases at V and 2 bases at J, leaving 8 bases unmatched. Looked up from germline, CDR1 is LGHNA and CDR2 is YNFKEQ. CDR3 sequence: CASSQETSGLTYEQYF. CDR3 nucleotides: TGTGCCAGCAGCCAGGAGACTAGCGGACTGACCTACGAGCAGTACTTC.

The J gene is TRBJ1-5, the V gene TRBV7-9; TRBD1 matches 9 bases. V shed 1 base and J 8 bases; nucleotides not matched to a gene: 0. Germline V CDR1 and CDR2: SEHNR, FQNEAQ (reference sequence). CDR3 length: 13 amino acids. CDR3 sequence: CASSLGQGEPQHF. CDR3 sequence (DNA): TGTGCCAGCAGCTTAGGACAGGGGGAGCCCCAGCATTTT.

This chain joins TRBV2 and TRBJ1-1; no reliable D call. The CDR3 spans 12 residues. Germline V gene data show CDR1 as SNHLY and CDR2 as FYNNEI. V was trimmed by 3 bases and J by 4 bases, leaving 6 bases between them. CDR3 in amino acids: CASSDSFTEAFF. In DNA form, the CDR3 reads TGTGCCAGCAGTGACAGTTTCACTGAAGCTTTCTTT.

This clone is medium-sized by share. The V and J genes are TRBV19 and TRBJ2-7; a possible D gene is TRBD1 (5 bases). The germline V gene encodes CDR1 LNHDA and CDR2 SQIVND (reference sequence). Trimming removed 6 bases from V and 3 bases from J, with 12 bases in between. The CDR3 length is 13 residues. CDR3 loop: CASRLGQSYEQYF. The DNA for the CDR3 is TGTGCCAGTAGGTTAGGACAAAGCTACGAGCAGTACTTC.

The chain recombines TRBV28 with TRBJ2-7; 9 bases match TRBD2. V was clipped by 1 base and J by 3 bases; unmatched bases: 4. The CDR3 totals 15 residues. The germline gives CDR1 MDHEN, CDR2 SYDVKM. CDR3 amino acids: CASSLLQREDYEQYF. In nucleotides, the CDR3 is TGTGCCAGCAGTTTATTGCAGCGGGAGGACTACGAGCAGTACTTC.

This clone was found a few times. CDR3 in DNA: TGTGCCAGCAGCTTAGACGTGCAGGGGAACACAGATACGCAGTATTTT. As protein: CASSLDVQGNTDTQYF. This rearrangement joins TRBV11-2 to TRBJ2-3, with D tentatively TRBD1 (6 bases). Germline lookup yields CDR1 SGHAT and CDR2 FQNNGV. Trimming stripped 0 bases from V and 2 bases from J, with 12 bases between. This CDR3 region has 16 residues. Supplemented by reference TRBV11-2 and TRBJ2-3, the full variable domain reads EAGVAQSPRYKIIEKRQSVAFWCNPISGHATLYWYQQILGQGPKLLIQFQNNGVVDDSQLPKDRFSAERLKGVDSTLKIQPAKLEDSAVYLCASSLDVQGNTDTQYFGPGTRLTVL.

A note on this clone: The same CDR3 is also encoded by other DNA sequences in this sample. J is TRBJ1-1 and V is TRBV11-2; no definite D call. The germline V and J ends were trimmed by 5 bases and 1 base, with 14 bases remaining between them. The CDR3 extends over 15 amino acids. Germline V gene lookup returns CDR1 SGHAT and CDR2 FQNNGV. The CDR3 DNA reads TGTGCCAGCAGCCTATTTGAGCAGGCGAACACTGAAGCTTTCTTT. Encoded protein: CASSLFEQANTEAFF.

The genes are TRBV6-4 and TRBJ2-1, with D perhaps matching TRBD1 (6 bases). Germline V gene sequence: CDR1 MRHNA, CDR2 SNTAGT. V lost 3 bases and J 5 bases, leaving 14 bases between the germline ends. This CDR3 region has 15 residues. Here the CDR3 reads CASSEQDSPNNEQFF. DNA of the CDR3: TGTGCCAGCAGTGAACAGGACAGCCCCAACAATGAGCAGTTCTTC.